Sequencing of this T cell receptor (beta chain) was carried out in a study of T-cell memory formation after mild COVID-19. Regarding the study as a whole: CM and EM subsets held most contracting CD4+ clones; EMRA held CD8+ ones.

It was 5'RACE with constant-segment primers that produced the TCR alpha and TCR beta cDNA libraries, which carried sample barcodes and UMIs. TCRdb fed the 5' RACE reads into MiXCR, producing one record per CDR3 protein. The sample yields some 97,000 distinct CDR3 sequences, around 10% seen once. V gave up 6 bases and J gave up 3 bases; unmatched junction bases: 4. CDR3 length: 14 amino acids. Germline V CDR1 and CDR2: SQVTM, ANQGSEA. Of note for this clonotype: Its antigen is not identified.

The sequencing input was PBMCs or a T cell subset sorted from them (not recorded which). The TCR sequence derives from a man aged 18 to 35 who had mild COVID-19 (a few samples of this study predate the infection). Cell type and time point are not known. The chain has TRBV29-1 and TRBJ2-2; 10 bases align to TRBD1. This CDR3 is CSVLGTGDTGELFF. DNA for the CDR3: TGCAGCGTCCTAGGGACAGGGGACACCGGGGAGCTGTTTTTT.